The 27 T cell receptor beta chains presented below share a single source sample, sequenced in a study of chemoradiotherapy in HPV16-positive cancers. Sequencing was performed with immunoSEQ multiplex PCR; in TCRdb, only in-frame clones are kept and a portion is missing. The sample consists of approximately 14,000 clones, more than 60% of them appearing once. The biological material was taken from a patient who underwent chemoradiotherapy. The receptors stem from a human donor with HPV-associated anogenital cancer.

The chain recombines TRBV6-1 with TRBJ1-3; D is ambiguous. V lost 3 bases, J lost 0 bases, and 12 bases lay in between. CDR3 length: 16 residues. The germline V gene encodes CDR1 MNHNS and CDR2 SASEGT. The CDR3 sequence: CASSETDGSSGNTIYF. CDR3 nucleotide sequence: TGTGCCAGCAGTGAGACCGACGGGAGCTCTGGAAACACCATATATTTT.

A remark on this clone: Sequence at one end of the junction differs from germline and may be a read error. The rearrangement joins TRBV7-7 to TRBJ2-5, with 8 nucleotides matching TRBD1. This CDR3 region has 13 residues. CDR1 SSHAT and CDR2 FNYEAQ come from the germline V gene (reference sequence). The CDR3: CASSSDRGETQYF. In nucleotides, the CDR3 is TGTGCTAGCAGCTCCGACAGGGGAGAGACCCAGTACTTC.

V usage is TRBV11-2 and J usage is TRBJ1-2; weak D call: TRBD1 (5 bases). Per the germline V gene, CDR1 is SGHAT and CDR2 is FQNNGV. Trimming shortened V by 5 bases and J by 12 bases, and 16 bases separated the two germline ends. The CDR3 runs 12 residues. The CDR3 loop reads CASSPHGGGHTF. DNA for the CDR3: TGTGCCAGCAGCCCCCACGGGGGGGGACACACCTTC.

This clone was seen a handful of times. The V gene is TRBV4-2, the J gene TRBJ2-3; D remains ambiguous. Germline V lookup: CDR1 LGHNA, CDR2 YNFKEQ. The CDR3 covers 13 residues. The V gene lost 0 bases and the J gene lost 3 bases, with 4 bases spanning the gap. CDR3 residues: CASSQEHTDTQYF. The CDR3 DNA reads TGTGCCAGCAGCCAAGAACATACAGATACGCAGTATTTT.

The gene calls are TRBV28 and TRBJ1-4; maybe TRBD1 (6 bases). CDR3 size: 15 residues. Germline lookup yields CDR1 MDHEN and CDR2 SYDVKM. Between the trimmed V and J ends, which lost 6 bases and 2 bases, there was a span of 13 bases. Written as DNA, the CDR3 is TGTGCCAGCAGGTTTTTAGGGGGGACTAATGAAAAACTGTTTTTT. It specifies CASRFLGGTNEKLFF.

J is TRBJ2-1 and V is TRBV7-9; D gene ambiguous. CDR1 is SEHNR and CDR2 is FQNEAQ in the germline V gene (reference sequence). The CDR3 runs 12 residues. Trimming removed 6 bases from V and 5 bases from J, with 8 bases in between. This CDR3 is CASRYGNNEQFF. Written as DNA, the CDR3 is TGTGCCAGCAGATATGGAAACAATGAGCAGTTCTTC.

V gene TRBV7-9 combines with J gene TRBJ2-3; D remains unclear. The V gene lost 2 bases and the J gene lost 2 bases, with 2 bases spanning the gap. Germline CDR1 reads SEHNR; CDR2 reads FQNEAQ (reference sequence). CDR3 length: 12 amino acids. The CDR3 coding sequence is TGTGCCAGCAGCTTATCCACAGATACGCAGTATTTT. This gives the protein CASSLSTDTQYF.

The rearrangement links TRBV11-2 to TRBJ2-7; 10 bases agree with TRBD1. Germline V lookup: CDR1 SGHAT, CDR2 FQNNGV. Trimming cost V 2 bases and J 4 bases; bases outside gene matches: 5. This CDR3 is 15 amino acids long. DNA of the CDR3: TGTGCCAGCAGCTTAAGTGGGACAGGGGTTTACGAGCAGTACTTC. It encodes CASSLSGTGVYEQYF.

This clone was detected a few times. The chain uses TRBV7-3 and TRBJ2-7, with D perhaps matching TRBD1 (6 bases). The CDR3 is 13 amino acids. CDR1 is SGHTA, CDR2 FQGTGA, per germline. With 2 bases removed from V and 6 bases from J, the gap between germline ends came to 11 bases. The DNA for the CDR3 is TGTGCCAGCAGCTTAGGGTGGGGGCGCGAGCAGTACTTC. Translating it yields CASSLGWGREQYF.

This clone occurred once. Written as DNA, the CDR3 is TGTGCCACTGGGGACGGCCAAACTGCAACTAATGAAAAACTGTTTTTT. It yields the protein CATGDGQTATNEKLFF. The chain uses TRBV19 and TRBJ1-4; TRBD1 might be the D (5 bases). This CDR3 spans 16 amino acids. The germline V gene has CDR1 LNHDA and CDR2 SQIVND (reference sequence). V lost 10 bases and J lost 0, with 18 bases in between.

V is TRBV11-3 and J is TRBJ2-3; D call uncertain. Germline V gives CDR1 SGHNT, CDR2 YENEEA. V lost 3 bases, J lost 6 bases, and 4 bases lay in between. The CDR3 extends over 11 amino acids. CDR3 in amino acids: CASSFRDTQYF. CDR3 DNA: TGTGCCAGCAGCTTCCGGGATACGCAGTATTTT.

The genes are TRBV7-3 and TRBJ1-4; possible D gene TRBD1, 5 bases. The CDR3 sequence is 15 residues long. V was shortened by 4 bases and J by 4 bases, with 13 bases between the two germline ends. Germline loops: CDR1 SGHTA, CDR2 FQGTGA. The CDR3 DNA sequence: TGTGCCAGCAGCTCGACTGGGGGGGGTAATGAAAAACTGTTTTTT. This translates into CASSSTGGGNEKLFF.

For the CDR3, the DNA is TGTGCCACCAGCAGAGGGGGTCTAGCGGCAGATACGCAGTATTTT. It is translated as CATSRGGLAADTQYF. V gene TRBV15 combines with J gene TRBJ2-3, with 7 bases identical to TRBD2. The J segment lost 4 bases and the V segment lost 1 base, leaving 5 bases of the junction unmatched. CDR3 length equals 15 residues. Germline V gene lookup returns CDR1 LNHNV and CDR2 YYDKDF (reference sequence).

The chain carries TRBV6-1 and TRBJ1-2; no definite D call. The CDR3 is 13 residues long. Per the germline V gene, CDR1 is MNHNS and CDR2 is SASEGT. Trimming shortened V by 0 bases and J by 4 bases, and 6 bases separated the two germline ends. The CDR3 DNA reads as TGTGCCAGCAGTGAAGCGCAGCGCTATGGCTACACCTTC. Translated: CASSEAQRYGYTF.

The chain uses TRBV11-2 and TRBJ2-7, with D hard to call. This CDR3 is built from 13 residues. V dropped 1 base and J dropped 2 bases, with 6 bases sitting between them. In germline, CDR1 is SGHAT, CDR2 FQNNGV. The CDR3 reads CASSLVRAYEQYF. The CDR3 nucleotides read TGTGCCAGCAGCTTAGTCCGAGCCTACGAGCAGTACTTC.

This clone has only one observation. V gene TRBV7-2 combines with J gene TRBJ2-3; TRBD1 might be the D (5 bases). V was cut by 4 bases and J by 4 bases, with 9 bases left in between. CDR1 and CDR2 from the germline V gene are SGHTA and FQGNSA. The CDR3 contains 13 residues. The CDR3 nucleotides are TGTGCCAGCAGCTGGTTAGGGGCAGATACGCAGTATTTT. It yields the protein CASSWLGADTQYF. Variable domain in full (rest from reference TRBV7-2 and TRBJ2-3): GAGVSQSPSNKVTEKGKDVELRCDPISGHTALYWYRQSLGQGLEFLIYFQGNSAPDKSGLPSDRFSAERTGGSVSTLTIQRTQQEDSAVYLCASSWLGADTQYFGPGTRLTVL.

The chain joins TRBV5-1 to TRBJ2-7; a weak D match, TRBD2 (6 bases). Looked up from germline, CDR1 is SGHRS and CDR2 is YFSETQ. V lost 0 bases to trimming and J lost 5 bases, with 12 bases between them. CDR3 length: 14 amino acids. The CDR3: CASSLVGGFDEQYF. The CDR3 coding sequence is TGCGCCAGCAGCTTGGTGGGGGGTTTCGACGAGCAGTACTTC.

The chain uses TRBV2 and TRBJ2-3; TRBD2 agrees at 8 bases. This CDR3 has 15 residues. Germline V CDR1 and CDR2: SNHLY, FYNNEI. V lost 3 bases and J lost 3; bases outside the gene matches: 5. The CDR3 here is CASSDSGRVTDTQYF. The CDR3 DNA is TGTGCCAGCAGTGACTCCGGGAGGGTTACAGATACGCAGTATTTT.

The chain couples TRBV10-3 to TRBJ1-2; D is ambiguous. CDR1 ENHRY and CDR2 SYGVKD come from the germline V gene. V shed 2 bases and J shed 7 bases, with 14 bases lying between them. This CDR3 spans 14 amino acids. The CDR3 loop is CAISEAPAKSGYTF. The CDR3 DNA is TGTGCCATCAGTGAGGCCCCGGCCAAAAGTGGCTACACCTTC.

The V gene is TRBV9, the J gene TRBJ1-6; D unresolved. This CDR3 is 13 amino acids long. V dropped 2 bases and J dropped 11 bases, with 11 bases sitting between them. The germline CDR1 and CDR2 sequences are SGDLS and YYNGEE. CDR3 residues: CASSVQVGAPLHF. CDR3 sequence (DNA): TGTGCCAGCAGCGTTCAGGTTGGGGCACCCCTCCACTTT.

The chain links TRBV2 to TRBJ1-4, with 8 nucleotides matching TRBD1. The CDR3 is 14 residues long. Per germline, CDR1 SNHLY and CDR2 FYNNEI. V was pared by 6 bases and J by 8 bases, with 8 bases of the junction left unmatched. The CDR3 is CASRSDRVWEKLFF. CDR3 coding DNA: TGTGCCAGCAGGTCGGACAGGGTTTGGGAAAAACTGTTTTTT.

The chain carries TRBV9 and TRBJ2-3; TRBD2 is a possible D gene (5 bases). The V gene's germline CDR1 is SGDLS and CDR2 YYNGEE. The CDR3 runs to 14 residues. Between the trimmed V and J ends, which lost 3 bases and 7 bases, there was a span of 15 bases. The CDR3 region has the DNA TGTGCCAGCAGCGGGACCACAACGGGGTATACGCAGTATTTT. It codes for CASSGTTTGYTQYF.

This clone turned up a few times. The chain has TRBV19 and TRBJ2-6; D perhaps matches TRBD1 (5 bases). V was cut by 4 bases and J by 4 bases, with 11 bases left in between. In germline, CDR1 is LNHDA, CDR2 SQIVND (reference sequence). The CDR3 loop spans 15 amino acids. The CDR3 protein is CASSTTGIGANVLTF. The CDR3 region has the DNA TGTGCCAGTAGTACCACAGGAATAGGGGCCAACGTCCTGACTTTC.

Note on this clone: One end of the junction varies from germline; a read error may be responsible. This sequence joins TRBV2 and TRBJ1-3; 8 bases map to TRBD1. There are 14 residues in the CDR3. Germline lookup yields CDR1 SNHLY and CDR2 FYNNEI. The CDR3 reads CVSSSGGAGNTIYF. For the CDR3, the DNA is TGTGTCAGCAGTTCAGGGGGCGCTGGAAACACCATATATTTT.

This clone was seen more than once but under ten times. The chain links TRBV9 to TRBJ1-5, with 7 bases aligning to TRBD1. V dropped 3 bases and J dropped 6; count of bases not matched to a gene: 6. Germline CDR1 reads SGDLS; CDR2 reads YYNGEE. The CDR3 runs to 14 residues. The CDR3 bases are TGTGCCAGCAGCGAGGAGGGGGCGGGTCAGCCCCAGCATTTT. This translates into CASSEEGAGQPQHF.

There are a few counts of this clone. The CDR3 protein is CASSEYKGADTEAFF. CDR3 DNA: TGTGCCAGCAGTGAGTATAAGGGCGCGGACACTGAAGCTTTCTTT. The chain carries TRBV2 and TRBJ1-1; D is undetermined. Trimming removed 3 bases from V and 3 bases from J, with 14 bases in between. CDR1 is SNHLY and CDR2 is FYNNEI in the germline V gene. There are 15 residues in the CDR3.

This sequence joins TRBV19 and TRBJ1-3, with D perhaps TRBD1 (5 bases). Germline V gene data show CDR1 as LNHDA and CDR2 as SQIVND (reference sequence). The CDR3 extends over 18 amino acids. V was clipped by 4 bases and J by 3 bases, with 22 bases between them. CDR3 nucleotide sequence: TGTGCCAGTAGTACCGCCATGGGGTCCGGGACGCTTGGAAACACCATATATTTT. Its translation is CASSTAMGSGTLGNTIYF.